The present entry profiles one T cell receptor (beta chain) with its context. V gave up 3 bases and J gave up 2 bases; unmatched junction bases: 15. Germline V gene sequence: CDR1 MDHEN, CDR2 SYDVKM. This CDR3 has 19 residues. These data come from a study of cytotoxic CD8 clonotypes in ibrutinib-treated CLL. Assay used: immunoSEQ multiplex PCR; TCRdb lists only in-frame clones, some missing. Of tens of thousands of clones in the sample, less than 75% are singletons; the top ten hold about two fifths. The chain employs TRBV28 and TRBJ2-7; 11 bases line up with TRBD2. The clonotype comes from a human donor with chronic lymphocytic leukemia. The sequenced sample was PBMCs, obtained after 12 months of ibrutinib treatment. The DNA of the CDR3 is TGTGCCAGCAGTTTTTGGGCATTGAGGTTAGCGGGAGGGCCCTACGAGCAGTACTTC. Amino acids: CASSFWALRLAGGPYEQYF.